This is a list of T cell receptor beta chains from one sample in a study of T cells of healthy individuals. From the 5' RACE reads, TCRdb called clonotypes with MiXCR, one entry per CDR3 protein. The sample lists 63,000 or so distinct CDR3 sequences; 16% were seen once. Receptors originate from a human donor in good health. Both conserved end residues are part of each CDR3. A D gene is named only where the DNA matches it firmly. A clone size is listed for some rows: how often the clone was seen (once, few, many), or a class if it is expanded.

J,size,D,V,CDR3,DNA
TRBJ1-1,many,TRBD1,TRBV5-4,CASSSIGGGTEAFF,TGTGCCAGCAGCAGTATAGGGGGCGGCACTGAAGCTTTCTTT
TRBJ2-5,many,-,TRBV9,CASSVSQGGQETQYF,TGTGCCAGCAGCGTTTCCCAGGGGGGCCAAGAGACCCAGTACTTC
TRBJ2-3,many,TRBD1,TRBV20-1,CSAGTGWTDTQYF,TGCAGTGCCGGGACAGGGTGGACAGATACGCAGTATTTT
TRBJ2-3,-,-,TRBV14,CASSQDWARLTDTQYF,TGTGCCAGCAGCCAAGATTGGGCTAGACTAACAGATACGCAGTATTTT
TRBJ1-6,many,-,TRBV28,CASAERYNSPLHF,TGTGCCAGCGCGGAACGTTATAATTCACCCCTCCACTTT
TRBJ2-1,-,-,TRBV7-6,CASSLGAAGGEQFF,TGTGCCAGCAGCTTAGGCGCGGCTGGGGGTGAGCAGTTCTTC
TRBJ2-1,few,TRBD1,TRBV11-2,CASSSQGQIYNEQFF,TGTGCCAGCAGCTCACAGGGGCAGATTTACAATGAGCAGTTCTTC
TRBJ2-2,few,TRBD2,TRBV4-1,CASSSEVSGISNTGELFF,TGCGCCAGCAGCTCGGAAGTCAGCGGGATCTCGAACACCGGGGAGCTGTTTTTT
TRBJ2-7,few,TRBD1,TRBV12-3/TRBV12-4,CASRPTGGIYEQYF,TGTGCCAGCAGACCCACAGGGGGGATCTACGAGCAGTACTTC
TRBJ1-2,many,-,TRBV4-3,CASSQDWASSYGYTF,TGCGCCAGCAGCCAAGATTGGGCTTCGAGCTATGGCTACACCTTC
TRBJ2-3,-,TRBD2,TRBV7-8,CASSLVRTSGVTDTQYF,TGTGCCAGCAGCTTAGTCCGGACTAGCGGGGTTACAGATACGCAGTATTTT
TRBJ1-5,-,-,TRBV7-6,CASSLESGHSNQPQHF,TGTGCCAGCAGCTTAGAGTCAGGCCATAGCAATCAGCCCCAGCATTTT
TRBJ2-1,few,TRBD2,TRBV7-2,CASSLPQLAGQFF,TGTGCCAGCAGCCTCCCGCAACTAGCGGGGCAGTTCTTC
TRBJ2-7,few,-,TRBV6-6,CASSYSGDAYEQYF,TGTGCCAGCAGTTACTCAGGGGACGCCTACGAGCAGTACTTC
TRBJ2-5,-,TRBD2,TRBV12-3/TRBV12-4,CASRETSGQETQYF,TGTGCCAGCAGGGAAACTAGCGGCCAAGAGACCCAGTACTTC
TRBJ2-7,few,TRBD2,TRBV6-2/TRBV6-3,CASNLWRGSTEEQYF,TGTGCCAGCAATCTTTGGCGGGGGTCTACGGAAGAGCAGTACTTC
TRBJ2-1,few,-,TRBV7-9,CASSFRNSSYNEQFF,TGTGCCAGCAGCTTCAGGAATAGCTCCTACAATGAGCAGTTCTTC
TRBJ2-7,few,-,TRBV7-9,CASSPTGGEQYF,TGTGCCAGCAGCCCGACCGGGGGCGAGCAGTACTTC
TRBJ2-7,-,TRBD2,TRBV5-1,CASSLEAGGPYEQYF,TGCGCCAGCAGCCTCGAAGCGGGGGGGCCCTACGAGCAGTACTTC
TRBJ2-3,many,TRBD1,TRBV30,CAWNRGFTDTQYF,TGTGCCTGGAACAGGGGGTTTACAGATACGCAGTATTTT
TRBJ2-1,few,-,TRBV5-1,CASSFSDNNEQFF,TGCGCCAGCAGCTTTTCAGATAACAATGAGCAGTTCTTC
TRBJ2-7,-,-,TRBV7-2,CASSLVAGLAFSYEQYF,TGTGCCAGCAGCTTAGTGGCAGGTTTGGCTTTCTCCTACGAGCAGTACTTC
TRBJ1-6,-,-,TRBV5-5,CASSRQTGIGNSPLHF,TGTGCCAGCAGCCGTCAAACGGGAATTGGGAATTCACCCCTCCACTTT
TRBJ2-7,-,-,TRBV6-2/TRBV6-3,CATWTRLRPYEQYF,TGTGCCACTTGGACACGACTTCGACCTTACGAGCAGTACTTC
TRBJ2-1,-,TRBD2,TRBV7-2,CASSLVRTSGSNEQFF,TGTGCCAGCAGCTTAGTAAGGACTAGCGGGAGCAATGAGCAGTTCTTC
TRBJ1-6,many,-,TRBV20-1,CSAPGRNNSPLHF,TGCAGTGCACCGGGACGGAATAATTCACCCCTCCACTTT
TRBJ1-4,-,-,TRBV10-3,CAISDERATNEKLFF,TGTGCCATCAGTGATGAACGGGCAACTAATGAAAAACTGTTTTTT
TRBJ2-3,-,-,TRBV20-1,CSASMASANTDTQYF,TGCAGTGCTAGTATGGCTAGCGCAAACACAGATACGCAGTATTTT
TRBJ1-5,many,-,TRBV27,CASSRAGVGQPQHF,TGTGCCAGCAGCCGGGCAGGGGTCGGACAGCCCCAGCATTTT
TRBJ2-7,few,TRBD1,TRBV4-1,CASSPRDSLYEQYF,TGCGCCAGCAGCCCCCGGGACAGCCTATACGAGCAGTACTTC
TRBJ2-5,many,-,TRBV18,CASSRTGAYETQYF,TGTGCCAGCTCAAGAACAGGTGCATATGAGACCCAGTACTTC
TRBJ1-2,many,-,TRBV5-1,CASSPRGNNYGYTF,TGCGCCAGCAGCCCCAGAGGCAACAACTATGGCTACACCTTC
TRBJ1-5,many,TRBD1,TRBV20-1,CSARDSGQGNQPQHF,TGCAGTGCTAGAGATTCGGGACAGGGCAATCAGCCCCAGCATTTT
TRBJ2-1,many,-,TRBV5-1,CASSPFSGSYNEQFF,TGCGCCAGCAGCCCTTTTAGCGGCTCCTACAATGAGCAGTTCTTC
TRBJ1-1,-,-,TRBV10-3,CARGHHLNTEAFF,TGTGCCAGAGGACACCACCTGAACACTGAAGCTTTCTTT
TRBJ2-5,-,-,TRBV20-1,CSARVGPGGETQYF,TGCAGTGCTAGAGTAGGGCCTGGTGGAGAGACCCAGTACTTC
TRBJ2-2,-,-,TRBV11-1,CANSKKTGTNTGELFF,TGTGCCAACAGCAAAAAAACGGGGACGAACACCGGGGAGCTGTTTTTT
TRBJ2-1,many,-,TRBV9,CASSVAGRHNEQFF,TGTGCCAGCAGCGTGGCGGGGAGACACAATGAGCAGTTCTTC
TRBJ1-1,-,-,TRBV27,CASSWSISGDTEAFF,TGTGCCAGCAGTTGGTCCATCTCCGGGGACACTGAAGCTTTCTTT
TRBJ2-1,many,TRBD2,TRBV5-1,CASSLPTSGRNEQFF,TGCGCCAGCAGCTTGCCGACTAGCGGGAGAAATGAGCAGTTCTTC
TRBJ2-5,few,TRBD2,TRBV10-3,CAISESWGGETQYF,TGTGCCATCAGTGAGTCTTGGGGGGGAGAGACCCAGTACTTC
TRBJ1-5,-,TRBD1,TRBV20-1,CSAMGRQGANRNQPQHF,TGCAGTGCTATGGGCCGACAGGGGGCGAATCGCAATCAGCCCCAGCATTTT
TRBJ2-4,few,-,TRBV7-2,CASSLLAKNIQYF,TGTGCCAGCAGCTTGTTAGCCAAAAACATTCAGTACTTC
TRBJ2-7,-,-,TRBV6-2/TRBV6-3,CASTNRGTPGQIYEQYF,TGTGCCAGCACTAACCGCGGGACTCCGGGACAGATCTACGAGCAGTACTTC
TRBJ2-5,few,TRBD2,TRBV4-1,CASSQDGRERETQYF,TGCGCCAGCAGCCAAGATGGGCGGGAGAGAGAGACCCAGTACTTC
TRBJ2-1,few,-,TRBV9,CASSVGSGAYNEQFF,TGTGCCAGCAGCGTAGGGTCAGGGGCCTACAATGAGCAGTTCTTC
TRBJ2-1,-,-,TRBV29-1,CSVDGGDEQFF,TGCAGCGTTGATGGCGGGGATGAGCAGTTCTTC
TRBJ1-1,many,-,TRBV7-9,CASRKQGPLMNTEAFF,TGTGCCAGCAGAAAACAGGGTCCTCTAATGAACACTGAAGCTTTCTTT